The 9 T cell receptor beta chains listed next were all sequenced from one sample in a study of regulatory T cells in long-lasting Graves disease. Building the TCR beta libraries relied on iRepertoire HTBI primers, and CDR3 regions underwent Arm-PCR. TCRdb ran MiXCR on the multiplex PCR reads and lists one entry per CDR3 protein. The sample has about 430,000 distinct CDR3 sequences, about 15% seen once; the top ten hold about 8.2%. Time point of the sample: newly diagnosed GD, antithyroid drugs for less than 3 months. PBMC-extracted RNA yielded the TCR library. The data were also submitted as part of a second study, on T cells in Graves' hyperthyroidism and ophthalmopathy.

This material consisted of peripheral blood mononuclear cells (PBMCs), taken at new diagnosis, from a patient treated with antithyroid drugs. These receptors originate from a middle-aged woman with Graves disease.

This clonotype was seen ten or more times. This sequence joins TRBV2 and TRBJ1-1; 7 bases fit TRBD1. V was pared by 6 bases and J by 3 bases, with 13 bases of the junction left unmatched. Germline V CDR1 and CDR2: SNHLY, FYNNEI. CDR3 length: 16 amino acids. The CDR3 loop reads CASRGAQGFSYTEAFF. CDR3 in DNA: TGTGCCAGCAGGGGGGCACAGGGGTTCTCCTACACTGAAGCTTTCTTT.

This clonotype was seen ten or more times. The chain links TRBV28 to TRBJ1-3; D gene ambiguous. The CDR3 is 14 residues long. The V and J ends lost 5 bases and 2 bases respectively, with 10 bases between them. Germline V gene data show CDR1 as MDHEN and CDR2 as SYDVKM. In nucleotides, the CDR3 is TGTGCCAGCAGTCCCCGGGTAGCTGGAAACACCATATATTTT. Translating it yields CASSPRVAGNTIYF.

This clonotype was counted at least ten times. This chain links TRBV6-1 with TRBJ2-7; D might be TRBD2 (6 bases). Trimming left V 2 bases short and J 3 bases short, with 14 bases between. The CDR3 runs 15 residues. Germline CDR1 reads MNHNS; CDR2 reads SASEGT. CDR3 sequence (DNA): TGTGCCAGCAGTGAATGGGTGGGACTCCTCTACGAGCAGTACTTC. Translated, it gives CASSEWVGLLYEQYF.

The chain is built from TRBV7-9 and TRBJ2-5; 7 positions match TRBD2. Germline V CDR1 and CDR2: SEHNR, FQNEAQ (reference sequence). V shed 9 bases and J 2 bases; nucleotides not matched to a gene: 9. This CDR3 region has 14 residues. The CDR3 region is CASDIAGQQETQYF. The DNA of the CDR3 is TGTGCCAGTGATATAGCGGGCCAACAAGAGACCCAGTACTTC.

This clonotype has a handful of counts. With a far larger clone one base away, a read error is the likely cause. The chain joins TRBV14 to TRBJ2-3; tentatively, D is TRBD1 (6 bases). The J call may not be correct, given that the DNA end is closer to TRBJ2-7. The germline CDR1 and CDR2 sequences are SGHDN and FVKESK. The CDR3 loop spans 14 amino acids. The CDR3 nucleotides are TGTGCCAGCAGCCAAGTACAGGGCACCTGCGAGCAGTACTTC. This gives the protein CASSQVQGTCEQYF.

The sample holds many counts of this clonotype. CDR3 bases: TGTGCCAGCAGCTTGGTTTATGAGGGGGAGACCCAGTACTTC. This codes for CASSLVYEGETQYF. The chain uses TRBV5-8 and TRBJ2-5; D possibly matches TRBD1 or TRBD2 (5 bases each). The CDR3 runs to 14 residues. V was cut by 0 bases and J by 5 bases, with 11 bases left in between. Germline assignment: CDR1 SGHTS and CDR2 YDEGEE.

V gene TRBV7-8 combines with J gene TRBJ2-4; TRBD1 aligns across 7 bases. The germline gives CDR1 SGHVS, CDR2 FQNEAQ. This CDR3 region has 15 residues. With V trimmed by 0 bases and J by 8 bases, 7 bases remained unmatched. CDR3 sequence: CASSLATGDGDIQYF. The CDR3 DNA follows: TGTGCCAGCAGCTTAGCCACAGGGGATGGAGACATTCAGTACTTC.

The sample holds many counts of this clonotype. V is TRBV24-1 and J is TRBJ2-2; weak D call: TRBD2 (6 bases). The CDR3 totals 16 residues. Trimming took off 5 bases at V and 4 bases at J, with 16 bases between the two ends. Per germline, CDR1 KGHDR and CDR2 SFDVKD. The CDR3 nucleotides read TGTGCCACCAGTGGATTGGCGGGGTCTTCCACCGGGGAGCTGTTTTTT. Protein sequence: CATSGLAGSSTGELFF.

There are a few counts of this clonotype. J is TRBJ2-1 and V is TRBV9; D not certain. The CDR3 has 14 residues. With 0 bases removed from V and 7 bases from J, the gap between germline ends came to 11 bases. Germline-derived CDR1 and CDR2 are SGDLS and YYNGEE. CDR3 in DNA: TGTGCCAGCAGCGTAGGCAGGTTTCCTAATGAGCAGTTCTTC. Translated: CASSVGRFPNEQFF.